A single sample gave rise to the 14 T cell receptor beta chains below, sequenced in a study of shared clonotypes between healthy human individuals. Naive CD8 cells were CD45RO-negative, positively selected for CCR7, excluding terminally differentiated effector memory CD45RA+ cells. The method was immunoSEQ multiplex PCR; TCRdb's version includes in-frame clones alone and lacks a portion of them. The table lists 600,000 or so clones, roughly 98% of them singletons. Sequenced material: naive CD8+ T cells sorted from blood. The origin of the receptors is a man aged 25-40 years in good health.

A note on this clone: A much larger clone is a single base away; this may be a read error. The sample has other DNA sequences that encode this CDR3 too. This chain uses TRBV27 with TRBJ2-1; no clear D. CDR3 length equals 12 residues. V lost 1 base, J lost 8 bases, and 6 bases lay in between. Germline V gene data show CDR1 as MNHEY and CDR2 as SMNVEV (reference sequence). The CDR3 loop reads CASSLFGDEQFF. CDR3 coding DNA: TGTGCCAGCAGTTTATTTGGCGATGAGCAGTTCTTC.

The chain uses TRBV27 and TRBJ2-7; a weak D match, TRBD1 (6 bases). With 3 bases removed from V and 1 base from J, the gap between germline ends came to 13 bases. Germline V gene lookup returns CDR1 MNHEY and CDR2 SMNVEV (reference sequence). This CDR3 has 15 amino acids. In DNA, the CDR3 is TGTGCCAGCAGTTTCTATGCCGGACAGTCCTACGAGCAGTACTTC. Its protein product is CASSFYAGQSYEQYF.

The chain uses TRBV6-5 and TRBJ2-3; the D gene is possibly TRBD2 (5 bases). Trimming removed 7 bases from V and 5 bases from J, with 13 bases in between. This CDR3 comprises 13 residues. Germline CDR1 is MNHEY and CDR2 is SVGAGI. The CDR3 spells CASTMRALDTQYF. The CDR3 DNA is TGTGCCAGCACCATGAGGGCGTTAGATACGCAGTATTTT.

This chain links TRBV7-9 with TRBJ1-2; D gene uncertain. CDR3 length equals 9 residues. V dropped 10 bases and J dropped 6 bases, with 6 bases sitting between them. The germline CDR1 and CDR2 sequences are SEHNR and FQNEAQ (reference sequence). In DNA, the CDR3 is TGTGCCACCAGTCATGGCTACACCTTC. This codes for CATSHGYTF.

CDR3 protein: CASSEFSGSSYEQYF. The DNA of the CDR3 is TGTGCCAGCAGTGAATTCTCGGGCAGCTCCTACGAGCAGTACTTC. The rearrangement uses TRBV6-1 and TRBJ2-7; D unresolved. The length of the CDR3 is 15 residues. The V and J ends lost 2 bases and 0 bases respectively, with 11 bases between them. The germline V gene encodes CDR1 MNHNS and CDR2 SASEGT.

The CDR3 reads CSARDPEQYF. In DNA, the CDR3 is TGCAGTGCTAGAGATCCCGAGCAGTACTTC. The chain links TRBV20-1 to TRBJ2-7, with no clear D. The V end lost 0 bases, the J end lost 6 bases, and 3 bases lay between the germline ends. Germline V gene data show CDR1 as DFQATT and CDR2 as SNEGSKA (reference sequence). The CDR3 is made up of 10 amino acids.

The chain links TRBV7-9 to TRBJ2-2; 8 nucleotides agree with TRBD2. After removal of 4 bases from V and 6 bases from J, the junction contained 16 bases not matched to a gene. The CDR3 length is 18 residues. Germline loops: CDR1 SEHNR, CDR2 FQNEAQ (reference sequence). CDR3: CASSSASHGGGLAGELFF. As DNA, the CDR3 is TGTGCCAGCAGCTCCGCCTCCCACGGGGGGGGGCTCGCCGGGGAGCTGTTTTTT.

This chain links TRBV28 with TRBJ2-2; 8 bases map to TRBD1. Per germline, CDR1 MDHEN and CDR2 SYDVKM. This CDR3 has 15 amino acids. Losses at the gene ends were 6 bases for V and 6 bases for J; bases not matched to a gene: 9. DNA for the CDR3: TGTGCCAGCAGCCTGACAGGGGCTAATGCCGGGGAGCTGTTTTTT. It is translated as CASSLTGANAGELFF.

This chain joins TRBV21-1 and TRBJ2-4. TRBV21-1 is noted as a pseudogene. The CDR3 runs to 13 residues. The CDR3 nucleotides read TGTGCCAGCAGCAAGGGACCCGCCGGGACCAAGTACTTC. Encoded protein: CASSKGPAGTKYF.

Written as DNA, the CDR3 is TGTGCCAGCAGTGAATGGGACAACCACTACGAGCAGTACTTC. Translated, it gives CASSEWDNHYEQYF. V and J are TRBV6-1 and TRBJ2-7; the D gene is possibly TRBD1 (6 bases). V was pared by 2 bases and J by 3 bases, with 11 bases between. This CDR3 has 14 residues. Germline V gene sequence: CDR1 MNHNS, CDR2 SASEGT.

In nucleotides, the CDR3 is TGCAGCGTTTTGAGGAGAACCTACAATGAGCAGTTCTTC. As protein: CSVLRRTYNEQFF. The chain combines TRBV29-1 with TRBJ2-1; D gene ambiguous. CDR1 and CDR2 (germline): SQVTM, ANQGSEA. Deletions cut 5 bases from V and 2 bases from J, with 10 bases between. CDR3 length: 13 residues.

In this sample, this clone turned up once. The chain combines TRBV10-1 with TRBJ1-2; 7 positions match TRBD1. Germline V gives CDR1 WNHNN, CDR2 SYGVQD (reference sequence). J was trimmed by 4 bases and V by 11 bases; bases with no gene match: 10. CDR3 length: 13 residues. The CDR3 is CAPTHRGLYGYTF. CDR3 bases: TGCGCCCCCACTCACAGGGGACTCTATGGCTACACCTTC.

The chain has TRBV6-1 and TRBJ2-4, with TRBD1 as a possible D gene (6 bases). This CDR3 is 14 amino acids long. V was cut by 2 bases and J by 7 bases, with 12 bases left in between. Germline V gene sequence: CDR1 MNHNS, CDR2 SASEGT. CDR3 in DNA: TGTGCCAGCAGTGAAAGTCAGGGGATGAACATTCAGTACTTC. This encodes CASSESQGMNIQYF.

The chain employs TRBV9 and TRBJ2-7, with 7 positions matching TRBD1. The V segment lost 3 bases and the J segment 1 base; nucleotides outside the gene matches: 4. The CDR3 has 14 residues. CDR1 and CDR2 from the germline V gene are SGDLS and YYNGEE. The CDR3 coding sequence is TGTGCCAGCAGCGGACAGGGCGAATCCTACGAGCAGTACTTC. Amino acid sequence: CASSGQGESYEQYF. Drawing the rest from reference TRBV9 and TRBJ2-7, the complete variable domain is DSGVTQTPKHLITATGQRVTLRCSPRSGDLSVYWYQQSLDQGLQFLIQYYNGEERAKGNILERFSAQQFPDLHSELNLSSLELGDSALYFCASSGQGESYEQYFGPGTRLTVT.